The rows below give T cell receptor beta chains drawn from one sample of a study of T cell changes during pregnancy in multiple sclerosis. Assay used: immunoSEQ multiplex PCR; TCRdb lists only in-frame clones, some missing. The repertoire holds about 58,000 clones, roughly 93% seen once, with around 3.7% in the top ten. The sequencing used CD8+ T cells from peripheral blood mononuclear cells, collected in the second trimester of pregnancy. Receptors originate from a female donor with multiple sclerosis, enrolled in a pregnancy study. The CDR3 runs from the conserved cysteine through the conserved F or W.

TRBJ2-7,TRBV9,CASSIHGTGQDEQYF
TRBJ2-4,TRBV2,CASSADLSKNIQYF
TRBJ2-1,TRBV19,CASTLTSGVYNEQFF
TRBJ1-5,TRBV28,CASSLYGGLNQPQHF
TRBJ2-3,TRBV10-3,CAISETGTSGASYTDTQYF
TRBJ1-1,TRBV7-8,CASSPPGGAPLNTEAFF
TRBJ2-7,TRBV5-1,CASSLTPDRYYEQYF
TRBJ2-3,TRBV9,CASSVGTTRTDTQYF
TRBJ1-6,TRBV4-3,CASSQRTGNSPLHF
TRBJ2-2,TRBV7-9,CASSAGGTGELFF
TRBJ2-2,TRBV28,CASSFEPTGGPYELFF
TRBJ2-7,TRBV7-6,CASSLVSGTGGEFYEQYF
TRBJ2-1,TRBV5-4,CASRPWGGAGGPHEQFF
TRBJ2-5,TRBV5-7,CASSLAGVGGVEVETQYF
TRBJ2-2,TRBV6-1,CASSAGGGGELFF
TRBJ1-5,TRBV12-5,CASGLGQANQPQHF
TRBJ2-7,TRBV5-1,CASSLAGQGNEQYF
TRBJ2-7,TRBV7-6,CASSPGPREQYF
TRBJ1-4,TRBV7-6,CASSSGPKEKLFF
TRBJ1-5,TRBV9,CASSVGGGPQPQHF
TRBJ1-2,TRBV9,CASSVVTVGYTF
TRBJ2-5,TRBV4-1,CASSQEAGPETQYF
TRBJ2-2,TRBV2,CASSHGRDRANTGELFF
TRBJ1-1,TRBV28,CASSFLSTGDTEAFF
TRBJ2-2,TRBV7-8,CASSFPTSPNTGELFF
TRBJ2-2,TRBV2,CASSEYGQGNTGELFF
TRBJ1-2,TRBV27,CASSYSTGQGGGYTF
TRBJ2-1,TRBV15,CATSRPLREQFF
TRBJ2-5,TRBV2,CASRAPGTGRQETQYF
TRBJ2-1,TRBV7-7,CASSSELGGGQFF
TRBJ2-7,TRBV27,CASRESGRANEQYF
TRBJ2-3,TRBV12-5,CASVEGGGADTQYF
TRBJ2-3,TRBV7-9,CASSPDRGNTDTQYF
TRBJ1-2,TRBV9,CASSVGGGNYGYTF
TRBJ2-7,TRBV6-5,CASSSDVLAVHEQYF
TRBJ2-7,TRBV2,CASSESVALGGQYF
TRBJ2-1,TRBV7-2,CASSLALGGGFSYNEQFF
TRBJ2-4,TRBV7-9,CASSLVTGENIQYF
TRBJ1-2,TRBV5-1,CASSLLPGQSTYGYTF
TRBJ2-1,TRBV19,CASTPMGRFEQFF
TRBJ2-7,TRBV2,CASEGLVYEQYF
TRBJ1-1,TRBV2,CASSTRTEAFF
TRBJ2-7,TRBV14,CASSLISGNLYEQYF
TRBJ2-1,TRBV2,CASGGRDRGYNEQFF
TRBJ1-4,TRBV27,CASSPGTATNEKLFF
TRBJ2-1,TRBV4-2,CASSQGGQGAWNEQFF
TRBJ2-6,TRBV4-2,CASSHGGDSSGANVLTF
TRBJ1-1,TRBV14,CASSPPGPEAFF
TRBJ2-7,TRBV6-1,CASSETSGYEQYF
TRBJ1-6,TRBV21-1,CASSKGGDRGYNSPLHF
TRBJ2-4,TRBV12-5,CASGLDRVTSGGLAKNIQYF
TRBJ1-2,TRBV7-9,CASSLGGSAISNYGYTF
TRBJ2-4,TRBV2,CASDTEGAGKNIQYF
TRBJ2-2,TRBV4-1,CASSHGRDRDFTGELFF
TRBJ2-7,TRBV2,CASNPPGTGVNEQYF
TRBJ2-7,TRBV4-2,CASSHASSGGGDEQYF
TRBJ1-4,TRBV28,CASSFDRGLSNEKLFF
TRBJ2-2,TRBV5-1,CASSLERDKRNTGELFF